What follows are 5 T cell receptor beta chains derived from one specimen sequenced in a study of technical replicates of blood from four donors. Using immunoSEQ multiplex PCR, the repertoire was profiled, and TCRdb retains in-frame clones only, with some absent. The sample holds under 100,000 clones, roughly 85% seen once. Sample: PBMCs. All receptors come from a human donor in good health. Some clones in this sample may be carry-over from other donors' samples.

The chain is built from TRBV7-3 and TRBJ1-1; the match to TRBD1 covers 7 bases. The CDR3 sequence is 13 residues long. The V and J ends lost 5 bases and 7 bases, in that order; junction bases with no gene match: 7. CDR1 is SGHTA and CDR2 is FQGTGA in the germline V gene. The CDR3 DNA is TGTGCCAGCAGCCCCCAGGGGGTGGGTGAAGCTTTCTTT. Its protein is CASSPQGVGEAFF. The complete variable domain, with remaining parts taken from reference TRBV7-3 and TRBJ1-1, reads GAGVSQTPSNKVTEKGKYVELRCDPISGHTALYWYRQSLGQGPEFLIYFQGTGAADDSGLPNDRFFAVRPEGSVSTLKIQRTERGDSAVYLCASSPQGVGEAFFGQGTRLTVV.

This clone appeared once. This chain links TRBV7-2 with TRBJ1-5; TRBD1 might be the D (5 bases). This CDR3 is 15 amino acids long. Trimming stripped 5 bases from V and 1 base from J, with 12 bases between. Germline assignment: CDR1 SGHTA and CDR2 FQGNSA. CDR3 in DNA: TGTGCCAGCAGCCCGGGGGGGTCAAGCAATCAGCCCCAGCATTTT. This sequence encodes CASSPGGSSNQPQHF.

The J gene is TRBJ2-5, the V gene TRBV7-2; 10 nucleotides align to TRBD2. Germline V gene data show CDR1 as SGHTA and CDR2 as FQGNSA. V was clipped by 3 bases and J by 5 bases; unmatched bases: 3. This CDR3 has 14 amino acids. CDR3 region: CASSFLSGGETQYF. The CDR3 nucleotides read TGTGCCAGCAGCTTTCTTAGCGGGGGGGAGACCCAGTACTTC.

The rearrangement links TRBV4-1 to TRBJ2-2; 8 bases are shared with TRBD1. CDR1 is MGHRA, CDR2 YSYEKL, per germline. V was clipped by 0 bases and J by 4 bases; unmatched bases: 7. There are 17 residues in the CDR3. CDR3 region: CASSQDEGQVGTGELFF. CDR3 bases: TGCGCCAGCAGCCAAGATGAGGGACAGGTTGGCACCGGGGAGCTGTTTTTT.

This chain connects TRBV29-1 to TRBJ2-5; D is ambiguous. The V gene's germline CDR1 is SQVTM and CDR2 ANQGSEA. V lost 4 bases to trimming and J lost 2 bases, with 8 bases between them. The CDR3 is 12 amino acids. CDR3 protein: CSVGLQQETQYF. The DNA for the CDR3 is TGCAGCGTTGGGCTACAGCAAGAGACCCAGTACTTC. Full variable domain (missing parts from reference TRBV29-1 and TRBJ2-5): SAVISQKPSRDICQRGTSLTIQCQVDSQVTMMFWYRQQPGQSLTLIATANQGSEATYESGFVIDKFPISRPNLTFSTLTVSNMSPEDSSIYLCSVGLQQETQYFGPGTRLLVL.